Included here is one T cell receptor beta chain sequence, with context. What it binds is not known. This sample is part of a study of cytomegalovirus exposure and HLA in healthy donors. General study findings and limits: Among immune exposure information, only CMV serostatus was available.

The PCR employed 60 Vbeta primers together with 13 Jbeta primers. The assay was immunoSEQ multiplex PCR, and TCRdb's table has in-frame clones only and misses some. Among about 61,000 clones listed, roughly 90% were seen once. The CDR3 loop spans 15 amino acids. Germline assignment: CDR1 ENHRY and CDR2 SYGVKD. Trimming removed 8 bases from V and 2 bases from J; junction bases left unmatched: 10. The chain carries TRBV10-3 and TRBJ2-3; 7 bases match TRBD2. This clonotype originated in a man between 25 and 39 years old in good health and CMV-seropositive. The sample consisted of PBMCs. Written as DNA, the CDR3 is TGTGCCATCGGAGGGAGGGCCCCTGCCACAGATACGCAGTATTTT. Encoded protein: CAIGGRAPATDTQYF.